This TCR beta chain is from a study of B cell selection in AIRE deficiency. Overall study findings and caveats: Only TCRbeta was sequenced; around 37% of shared healthy Treg sequences appeared in Tconv.

As regards this clone: Its antigen is unidentified.

The CDR3 consists of 15 residues. Trimming shortened V by 6 bases and J by 0 bases, and 11 bases separated the two germline ends. Germline CDR1 and CDR2: MNHEY and SVGAGI. The sorted conventional CD4 T cells were gated as CD4+CD127+. Profiled with immunoSEQ multiplex PCR; TCRdb holds only in-frame clones, not every one. This table holds tens of thousands of clones, approximately 97% found once. The receptor comes from a human donor with AIRE deficiency. The V gene is TRBV6-5, the J gene TRBJ2-2, with D perhaps being TRBD1 or TRBD2 (5 bases each). Sequences were obtained from conventional CD4+ T cells sorted from PBMCs. CDR3 region: CASSQGRTNTGELFF. The CDR3 bases are TGTGCCAGCAGCCAGGGACGGACGAACACCGGGGAGCTGTTTTTT.